These 15 T cell receptor beta chains were all obtained from the same sample, sequenced in a study of identical twins (dated by TCRdb to about 2016). The library was made by 5' RACE. Sequencer: Illumina HiSeq 2000. The public sequencing data were trimmed at Q25 with fastp and processed into clonotypes with MiXCR by TCRdb, which kept only in-frame beta chains. Each entry is one CDR3 protein sequence, shown with its most common DNA and genes. In all, the sample holds about 240,000 distinct CDR3 sequences, and around 7.6% of those were seen once. The ten largest clones capture under 6% of the sample. These data also featured in a second study, about yellow fever vaccine responses in identical twins.

The source material was CD8+ T cells sorted from blood. The receptors were gathered from a woman between 18 and 29 years old in good health.

This rearrangement joins TRBV21-1 to TRBJ2-7; no DNA check was done on the table's D call, TRBD1. TRBV21-1 is classified as a pseudogene. This CDR3 spans 14 amino acids. CDR3 in amino acids: CASSKSAPRGEQYV. In nucleotides, the CDR3 is TGTGCCAGCAGCAAATCGGCCCCCCGGGGCGAGCAGTACGTC.

The gene calls are TRBV7-9 and TRBJ2-1; tentative D call: TRBD1 (5 bases). V gave up 2 bases and J gave up 8 bases, with 7 bases separating them. CDR3 length: 12 residues. CDR1 and CDR2 from the germline V gene are SEHNR and FQNEAQ (reference sequence). The CDR3 bases are TGTGCCAGCAGCTTACAGGGCCATGAGCAGTTCTTC. Protein product: CASSLQGHEQFF.

This clonotype has more than one count but fewer than ten. The rearrangement uses TRBV6-1 and TRBJ1-2, with unresolved D. The V end lost 4 bases, the J end lost 2 bases, and 11 bases lay between the germline ends. This CDR3 comprises 14 residues. CDR1 MNHNS and CDR2 SASEGT come from the germline V gene. CDR3 sequence reads: CASSAIDGNYGYTF. CDR3 DNA sequence: TGTGCCAGCAGTGCAATTGACGGAAACTATGGCTACACCTTC.

The CDR3 spells CASSLGPAGELFF. For the CDR3, the DNA is TGTGCCAGCAGTTTAGGCCCCGCCGGGGAGCTGTTTTTT. The rearrangement uses TRBV27 and TRBJ2-2, with unresolved D. Per germline, CDR1 MNHEY and CDR2 SMNVEV (reference sequence). The V gene lost 2 bases and the J gene lost 6 bases, with 7 bases spanning the gap. The CDR3 extends over 13 amino acids.

V is TRBV5-1 and J is TRBJ2-1; D possibly corresponds to TRBD1 (6 bases). V lost 4 bases, J lost 2 bases, and 13 bases lay in between. Germline loops: CDR1 SGHRS, CDR2 YFSETQ. This CDR3 spans 15 amino acids. CDR3 region: CASSVGASAYNEQFF. Here the CDR3 DNA reads TGCGCCAGCAGCGTGGGGGCGTCCGCCTACAATGAGCAGTTCTTC. Together with reference TRBV5-1 and TRBJ2-1, the CDR3 gives the full variable domain: KAGVTQTPRYLIKTRGQQVTLSCSPISGHRSVSWYQQTPGQGLQFLFEYFSETQRNKGNFPGRFSGRQFSNSRSEMNVSTLELGDSALYLCASSVGASAYNEQFFGPGTRLTVL.

The V call is TRBV3-1, the J call TRBJ1-1, with D possibly TRBD1 on 5 matching bases. Trimming removed 4 bases from V and 8 bases from J, with 11 bases in between. Germline V gene lookup returns CDR1 LGHDT and CDR2 YNNKEL (reference sequence). The CDR3 spans 12 residues. The CDR3 sequence is CASSPEGLEAFF. The CDR3 bases are TGTGCCAGCAGCCCAGAGGGGCTCGAAGCTTTCTTT.

This clonotype was recorded at least ten times. This chain connects TRBV15 to TRBJ1-1, with TRBD1 as a possible D gene (5 bases). V was clipped by 2 bases and J by 3 bases, with 10 bases between them. CDR1 LNHNV and CDR2 YYDKDF come from the germline V gene (reference sequence). CDR3 length equals 14 residues. The CDR3 region is CATSRLDSYTEAFF. In DNA form, the CDR3 reads TGTGCCACCAGCAGACTAGACAGCTACACTGAAGCTTTCTTT.

The chain is built from TRBV9 and TRBJ2-3; 10 bases line up with TRBD1. This CDR3 has 16 amino acids. The V and J ends lost 0 bases and 7 bases, in that order; junction bases with no gene match: 8. Germline lookup yields CDR1 SGDLS and CDR2 YYNGEE. CDR3 in amino acids: CASSVAPGTGEHTQYF. CDR3 nucleotide sequence: TGTGCCAGCAGCGTAGCCCCCGGGACAGGGGAGCATACGCAGTATTTT.

This clonotype was counted between two and nine times. The chain couples TRBV9 to TRBJ2-2, with a weak D call TRBD1 (8 bases). V dropped 0 bases and J dropped 0 bases, with 15 bases sitting between them. The V gene's germline CDR1 is SGDLS and CDR2 YYNGEE. CDR3 length: 18 residues. The CDR3 protein is CASSVVGGTGPNTGELFF. For the CDR3, the DNA is TGTGCCAGCAGCGTAGTGGGGGGGACAGGACCGAACACCGGGGAGCTGTTTTTT. Full variable domain (outside the CDR3, taken from reference TRBV9 and TRBJ2-2): DSGVTQTPKHLITATGQRVTLRCSPRSGDLSVYWYQQSLDQGLQFLIQYYNGEERAKGNILERFSAQQFPDLHSELNLSSLELGDSALYFCASSVVGGTGPNTGELFFGEGSRLTVL.

This clonotype has only a few counts. This chain connects TRBV4-1 to TRBJ2-3, with 11 bases that match TRBD2. CDR3 length: 15 residues. Germline V gene data show CDR1 as MGHRA and CDR2 as YSYEKL. V shed 5 bases, J shed 3 bases, and the junction held 4 bases outside the gene matches. The CDR3 spells CASSVLAGATDTQYF. As DNA, the CDR3 is TGCGCCAGCAGCGTACTAGCGGGAGCGACAGATACGCAGTATTTT.

This clonotype was counted between two and nine times. The rearrangement joins TRBV28 to TRBJ2-3, with 9 bases identical to TRBD2. The CDR3 has 18 amino acids. The J segment lost 2 bases and the V segment lost 7 bases, leaving 16 bases of the junction unmatched. Germline loops: CDR1 MDHEN, CDR2 SYDVKM. The CDR3 spells CASTQTGAGGPNTDTQYF. The CDR3 DNA reads TGTGCCAGCACCCAAACCGGGGCGGGGGGGCCAAACACAGATACGCAGTATTTT. The full variable domain, in which reference TRBV28 and TRBJ2-3 provide the parts outside the CDR3, is DVKVTQSSRYLVKRTGEKVFLECVQDMDHENMFWYRQDPGLGLRLIYFSYDVKMKEKGDIPEGYSVSREKKERFSLILESASTNQTSMYLCASTQTGAGGPNTDTQYFGPGTRLTVL.

The chain carries TRBV27 and TRBJ1-1, with TRBD1 identical over 9 bases. Germline CDR1 reads MNHEY; CDR2 reads SMNVEV (reference sequence). V lost 6 bases to trimming and J lost 5 bases; unmatched junction nucleotides: 7. The CDR3 loop spans 14 amino acids. The CDR3 is CASSTGGARTEAFF. The CDR3 nucleotides read TGTGCCAGCAGCACAGGGGGCGCTCGGACTGAAGCTTTCTTT.

Ten or more counts support this clonotype. The chain has TRBV20-1 and TRBJ1-1; TRBD1 aligns across 9 bases. The V gene's germline CDR1 is DFQATT and CDR2 SNEGSKA (reference sequence). V was pared by 3 bases and J by 7 bases, with 9 bases of the junction left unmatched. The CDR3 loop spans 14 amino acids. CDR3 amino acids: CSASSGQGEIEAFF. In DNA form, the CDR3 reads TGCAGTGCTAGTTCGGGACAGGGAGAGATTGAAGCTTTCTTT.

The chain combines TRBV7-3 with TRBJ2-7; D is perhaps TRBD1 (6 bases). Germline CDR1 is SGHTA and CDR2 is FQGTGA. Trimming took 5 bases from V and 7 from J, leaving 15 bases between them. The CDR3 consists of 13 residues. The DNA of the CDR3 is TGTGCCAGCAGCCCCGCGCCAGGGGCGGAGCAGTACTTC. It encodes CASSPAPGAEQYF.

The gene calls are TRBV6-4 and TRBJ2-2; perhaps TRBD2 as D (5 bases). The V end lost 0 bases, the J end lost 6 bases, and 11 bases lay between the germline ends. This CDR3 contains 15 residues. Germline V gives CDR1 MRHNA, CDR2 SNTAGT. CDR3 nucleotide sequence: TGTGCCAGCAGTGACTCATCCGGGATGGCCGGGGAGCTGTTTTTT. Protein sequence: CASSDSSGMAGELFF.